Listed below are T cell receptor beta chains from one sample, sequenced in a study of CXCR3-negative and CXCR3-positive naive CD8 T cells. One entry per CDR3 protein, without DNA, is what TCRdb gives after re-calling the 5' RACE reads. In all, the sample yields roughly 89,000 distinct CDR3 sequences. The sample consisted of naive CXCR3- CD8+ T cells from blood. Source of these receptors: a human donor in good health. Some clones in this sample may be carry-over from other donors' samples. The CDR3 runs from the conserved cysteine through the conserved F or W.

V	J	CDR3
TRBV5-4	TRBJ1-6	CASSFRGGPLHF
TRBV7-9	TRBJ2-7	CASRPGTGIYEQYF
TRBV13	TRBJ2-5	CASSFGQGVGETQYF
TRBV7-9	TRBJ2-3	CASTSGSELTDTQYF
TRBV11-2	TRBJ2-7	CASSPPTSGRASEQYF
TRBV7-6	TRBJ2-7	CASSSRTAMGEQYF
TRBV7-9	TRBJ2-1	CASSPLPARDNEQFF
TRBV29-1	TRBJ2-7	CSVEDPSGGLAGISGEQYF
TRBV5-4	TRBJ2-1	CATSGATRNEQFF
TRBV11-2	TRBJ2-5	CASTWGSNQETQYF
TRBV10-3	TRBJ1-6	CAISEAPGQGGSPLHF
TRBV9	TRBJ2-5	CASSFSGRQETQYF
TRBV4-2	TRBJ2-7	CASSQSGLADSYEQYF
TRBV7-9	TRBJ2-7	CASSLAWDSYEQYF
TRBV6-5	TRBJ2-1	CASSYSNEQFF
TRBV29-1	TRBJ2-2	CSGAGPNTGELFF
TRBV7-9	TRBJ2-2	CASSLGQGANTGELFF
TRBV11-2	TRBJ2-7	CASSSFAGYEQYF
TRBV30	TRBJ2-1	CAWTRATPEQFF
TRBV29-1	TRBJ1-1	CSVEFSGQGPTEAFF
TRBV12-3/TRBV12-4	TRBJ1-5	CASSLGGAGNQPQHF
TRBV25-1	TRBJ2-1	CASRGPSYNEQFF
TRBV4-1	TRBJ1-5	CASSSYGQPQHF
TRBV6-5	TRBJ2-2	CASSSIRDTDGTGELFF
TRBV4-2	TRBJ2-1	CASSQDGTGIYNEQFF
TRBV7-6	TRBJ1-3	CASSYRGRLSGNTIYF
TRBV7-3	TRBJ2-6	CASSLGWGTGANVLTF
TRBV9	TRBJ2-7	CASSVGSGQGREEQYF
TRBV7-3	TRBJ2-7	CASSLRENYEQYF
TRBV29-1	TRBJ2-1	CSVESETEDYEQFF
TRBV12-3/TRBV12-4	TRBJ2-1	CASIPGRADNEQFF
TRBV4-1	TRBJ2-1	CASSQGSGTAYNEQFF
TRBV7-2	TRBJ2-7	CASSDLGPTYEQYF
TRBV10-3	TRBJ2-3	CAIRTSGGQDTQYF
TRBV6-4	TRBJ2-1	CASSVGTSNNEQFF
TRBV28	TRBJ2-5	CASSLEGRGGETQYF
TRBV6-5	TRBJ2-6	CASSYSIGANVLTF
TRBV20-1	TRBJ2-7	CSAPIAGIGYEQYF
TRBV29-1	TRBJ2-7	CSVEVGWGYEQYF
TRBV19	TRBJ2-1	CASSIRGPSGSSYNEQFF
TRBV6-2/TRBV6-3	TRBJ2-7	CASSYRTEQYF
TRBV28	TRBJ2-2	CASSYRGLESGELFF